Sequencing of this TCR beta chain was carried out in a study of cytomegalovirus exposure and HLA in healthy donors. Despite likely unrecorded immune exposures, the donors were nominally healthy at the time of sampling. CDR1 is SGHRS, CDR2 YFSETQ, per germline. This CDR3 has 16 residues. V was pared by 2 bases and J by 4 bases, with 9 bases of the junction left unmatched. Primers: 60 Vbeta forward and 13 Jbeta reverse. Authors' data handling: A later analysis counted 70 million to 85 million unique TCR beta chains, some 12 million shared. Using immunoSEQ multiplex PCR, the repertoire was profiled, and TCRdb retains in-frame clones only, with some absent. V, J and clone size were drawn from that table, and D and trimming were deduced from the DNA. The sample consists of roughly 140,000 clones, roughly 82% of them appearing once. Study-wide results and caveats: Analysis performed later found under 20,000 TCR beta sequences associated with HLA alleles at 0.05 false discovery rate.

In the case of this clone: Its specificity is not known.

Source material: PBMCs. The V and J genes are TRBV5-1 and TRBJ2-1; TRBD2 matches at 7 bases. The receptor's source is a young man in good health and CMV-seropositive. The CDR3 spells CASSLVTGGGYNEQFF. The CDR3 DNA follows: TGCGCCAGCAGCTTAGTAACGGGGGGAGGTTACAATGAGCAGTTCTTC.